The entry that follows covers one T cell receptor beta chain sequence. The sample originates from a study of T cell changes during pregnancy in multiple sclerosis. Sequenced by immunoSEQ multiplex PCR; TCRdb stores in-frame clones only, minus some. Of about 70,000 clones listed, more than 85% are singletons. Between the trimmed V and J ends, which lost 2 bases and 7 bases, there was a span of 15 bases. There are 15 residues in the CDR3. In germline, CDR1 is SGHDT, CDR2 YYEEEE. The starting material was peripheral blood, obtained in the first trimester of pregnancy. The chain carries TRBV5-6 and TRBJ2-2; D may be TRBD2 (7 bases). This TCR came from a female donor with multiple sclerosis, enrolled in a pregnancy study. This CDR3 reads CASSFVGGPVGELFF. CDR3 sequence (DNA): TGTGCCAGCAGCTTTGTGGGGGGGCCCGTCGGGGAGCTGTTTTTT.